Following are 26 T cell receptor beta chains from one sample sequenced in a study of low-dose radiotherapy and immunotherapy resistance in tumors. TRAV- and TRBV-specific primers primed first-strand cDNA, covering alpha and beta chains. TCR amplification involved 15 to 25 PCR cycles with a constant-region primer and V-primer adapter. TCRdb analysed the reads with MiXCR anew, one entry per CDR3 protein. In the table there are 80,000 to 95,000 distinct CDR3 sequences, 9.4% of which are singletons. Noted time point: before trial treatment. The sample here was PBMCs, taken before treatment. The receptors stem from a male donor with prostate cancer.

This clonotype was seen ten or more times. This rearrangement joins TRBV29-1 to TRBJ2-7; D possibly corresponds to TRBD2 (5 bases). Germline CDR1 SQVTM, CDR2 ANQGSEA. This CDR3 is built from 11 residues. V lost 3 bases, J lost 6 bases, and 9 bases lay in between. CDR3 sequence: CSVDGGSEQYF. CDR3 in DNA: TGCAGCGTTGATGGAGGCTCCGAGCAGTACTTC.

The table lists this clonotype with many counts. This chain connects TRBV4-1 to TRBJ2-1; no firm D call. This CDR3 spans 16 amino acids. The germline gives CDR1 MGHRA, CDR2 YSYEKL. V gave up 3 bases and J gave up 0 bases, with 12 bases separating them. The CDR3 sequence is CASSQVDLLSYNEQFF. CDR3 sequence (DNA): TGCGCCAGCAGCCAGGTAGACCTCCTCTCCTACAATGAGCAGTTCTTC.

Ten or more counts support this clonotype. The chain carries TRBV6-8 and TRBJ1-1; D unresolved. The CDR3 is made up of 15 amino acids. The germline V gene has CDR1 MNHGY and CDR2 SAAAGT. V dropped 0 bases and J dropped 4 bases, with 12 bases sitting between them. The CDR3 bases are TGTGCCAGCAGTTACTCGATTCCGGGAGGCACTGAAGCTTTCTTT. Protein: CASSYSIPGGTEAFF.

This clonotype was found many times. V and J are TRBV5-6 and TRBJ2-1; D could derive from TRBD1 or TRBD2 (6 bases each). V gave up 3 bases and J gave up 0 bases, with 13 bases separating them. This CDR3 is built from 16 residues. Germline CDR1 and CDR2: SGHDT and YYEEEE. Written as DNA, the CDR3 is TGTGCCAGCAGCTGGGGGGCAGGGTCCTCCTACAATGAGCAGTTCTTC. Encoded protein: CASSWGAGSSYNEQFF.

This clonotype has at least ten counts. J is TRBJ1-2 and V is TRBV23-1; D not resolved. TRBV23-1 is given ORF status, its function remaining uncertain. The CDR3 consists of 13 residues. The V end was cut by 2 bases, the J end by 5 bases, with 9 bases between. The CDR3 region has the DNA TGCGCCAGCAGTCAAGCCTTTGTATATGGCTACACCTTC. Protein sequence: CASSQAFVYGYTF.

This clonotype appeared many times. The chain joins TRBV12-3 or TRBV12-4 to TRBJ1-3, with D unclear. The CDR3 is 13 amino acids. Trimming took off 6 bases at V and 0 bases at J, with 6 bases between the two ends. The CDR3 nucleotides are TGTGCCAGCAGAGATAGCTCTGGAAACACCATATATTTT. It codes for CASRDSSGNTIYF.

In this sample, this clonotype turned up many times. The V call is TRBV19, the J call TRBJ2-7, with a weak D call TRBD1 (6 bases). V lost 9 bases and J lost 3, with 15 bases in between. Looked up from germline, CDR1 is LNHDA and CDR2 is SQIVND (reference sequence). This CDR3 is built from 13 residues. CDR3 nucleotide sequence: TGTGCCAGCTCGACCGTGGACAGCTACGAGCAGTACTTC. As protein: CASSTVDSYEQYF.

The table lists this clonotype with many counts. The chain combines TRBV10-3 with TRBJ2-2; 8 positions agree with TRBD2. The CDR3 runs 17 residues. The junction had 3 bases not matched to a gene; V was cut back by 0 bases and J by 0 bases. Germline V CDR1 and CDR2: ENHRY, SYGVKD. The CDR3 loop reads CAISESKLAANTGELFF. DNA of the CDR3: TGTGCCATCAGTGAGTCGAAACTAGCGGCGAACACCGGGGAGCTGTTTTTT.

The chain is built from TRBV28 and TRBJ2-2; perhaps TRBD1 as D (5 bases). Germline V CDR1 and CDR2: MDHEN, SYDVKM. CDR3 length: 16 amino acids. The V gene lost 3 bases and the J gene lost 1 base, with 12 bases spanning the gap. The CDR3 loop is CASSFSQGRNTGELFF. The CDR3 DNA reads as TGTGCCAGCAGTTTCAGCCAGGGCAGGAACACCGGGGAGCTGTTTTTT.

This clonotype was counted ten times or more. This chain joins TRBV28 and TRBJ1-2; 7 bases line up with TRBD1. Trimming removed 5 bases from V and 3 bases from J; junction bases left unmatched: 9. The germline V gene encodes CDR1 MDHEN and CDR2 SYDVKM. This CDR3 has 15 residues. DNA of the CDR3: TGTGCCAGCAGTCCCTACAGGGGCACTCACTATGGCTACACCTTC. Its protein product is CASSPYRGTHYGYTF.

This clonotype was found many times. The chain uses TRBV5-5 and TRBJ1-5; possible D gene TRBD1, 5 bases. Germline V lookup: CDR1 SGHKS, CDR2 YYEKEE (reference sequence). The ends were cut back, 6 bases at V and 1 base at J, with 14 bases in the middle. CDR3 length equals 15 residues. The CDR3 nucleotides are TGTGCCAGCACCTCGGGGGTGCAGAGCAATCAGCCCCAGCATTTT. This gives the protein CASTSGVQSNQPQHF.

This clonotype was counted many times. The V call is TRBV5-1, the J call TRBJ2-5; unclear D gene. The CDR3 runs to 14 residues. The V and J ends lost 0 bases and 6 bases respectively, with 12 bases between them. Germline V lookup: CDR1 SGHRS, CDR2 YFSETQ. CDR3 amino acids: CASSLEDDSKTQYF. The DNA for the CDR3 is TGCGCCAGCAGCTTGGAGGATGATTCCAAGACCCAGTACTTC.

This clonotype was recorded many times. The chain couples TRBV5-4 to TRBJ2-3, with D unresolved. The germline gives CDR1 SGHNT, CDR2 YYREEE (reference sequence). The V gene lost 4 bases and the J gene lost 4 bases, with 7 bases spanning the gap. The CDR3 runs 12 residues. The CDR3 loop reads CASSLYSDTQYF. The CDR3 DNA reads TGTGCCAGCAGCCTTTATTCAGATACGCAGTATTTT. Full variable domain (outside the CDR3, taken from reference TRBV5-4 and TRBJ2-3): ETGVTQSPTHLIKTRGQQVTLRCSSQSGHNTVSWYQQALGQGPQFIFQYYREEENGRGNFPPRFSGLQFPNYSSELNVNALELDDSALYLCASSLYSDTQYFGPGTRLTVL.

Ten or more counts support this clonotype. The CDR3: CASSFKASGRLTGELFF. The DNA for the CDR3 is TGTGCCAGCAGCTTTAAGGCTAGCGGACGGTTAACCGGGGAGCTGTTTTTT. V and J are TRBV5-8 and TRBJ2-2, with 7 bases matching TRBD2. Germline CDR1 and CDR2: SGHTS and YDEGEE. The CDR3 extends over 17 amino acids. V lost 2 bases and J lost 5; bases outside the gene matches: 12.

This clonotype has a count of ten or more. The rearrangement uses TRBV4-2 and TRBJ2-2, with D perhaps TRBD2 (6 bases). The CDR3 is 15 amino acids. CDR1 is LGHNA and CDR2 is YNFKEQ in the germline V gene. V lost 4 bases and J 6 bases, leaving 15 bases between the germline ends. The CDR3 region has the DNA TGTGCCAGCAGCCGCCATTCGGGGGATGCCGGGGAGCTGTTTTTT. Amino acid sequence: CASSRHSGDAGELFF.

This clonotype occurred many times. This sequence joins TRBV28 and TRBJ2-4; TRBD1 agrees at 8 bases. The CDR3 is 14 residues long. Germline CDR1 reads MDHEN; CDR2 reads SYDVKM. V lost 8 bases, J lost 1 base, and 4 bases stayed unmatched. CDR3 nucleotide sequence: TGTGCCAGCCGAAGACAGGGGGCCAAAAACATTCAGTACTTC. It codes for CASRRQGAKNIQYF.

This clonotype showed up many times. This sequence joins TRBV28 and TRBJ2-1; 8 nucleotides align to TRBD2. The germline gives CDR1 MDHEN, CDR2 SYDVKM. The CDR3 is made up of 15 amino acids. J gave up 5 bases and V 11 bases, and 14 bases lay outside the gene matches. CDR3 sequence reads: CAACNGRARNNEQFF. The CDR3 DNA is TGTGCCGCTTGCAACGGGAGGGCCAGAAACAATGAGCAGTTCTTC.

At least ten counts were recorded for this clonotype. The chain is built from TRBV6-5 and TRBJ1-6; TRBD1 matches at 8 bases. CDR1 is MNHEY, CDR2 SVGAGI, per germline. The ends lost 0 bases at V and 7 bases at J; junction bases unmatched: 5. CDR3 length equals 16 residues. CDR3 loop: CASSYSWTGNNSPLHF. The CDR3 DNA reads TGTGCCAGCAGTTACTCGTGGACAGGGAACAATTCACCCCTCCACTTT.

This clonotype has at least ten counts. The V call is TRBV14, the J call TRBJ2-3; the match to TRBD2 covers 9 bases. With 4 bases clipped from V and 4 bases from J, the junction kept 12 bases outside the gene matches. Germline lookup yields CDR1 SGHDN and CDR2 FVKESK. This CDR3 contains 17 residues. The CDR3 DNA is TGTGCCAGCAGCCTGCCCCCCTTAGCGGGAGTCTCAGATACGCAGTATTTT. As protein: CASSLPPLAGVSDTQYF.

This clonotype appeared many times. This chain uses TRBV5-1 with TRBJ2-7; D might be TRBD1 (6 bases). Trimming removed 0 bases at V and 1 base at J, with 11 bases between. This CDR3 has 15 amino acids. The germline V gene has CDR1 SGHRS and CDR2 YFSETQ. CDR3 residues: CASSLEGVGSYEQYF. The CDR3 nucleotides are TGCGCCAGCAGCTTGGAGGGGGTCGGGTCCTACGAGCAGTACTTC.

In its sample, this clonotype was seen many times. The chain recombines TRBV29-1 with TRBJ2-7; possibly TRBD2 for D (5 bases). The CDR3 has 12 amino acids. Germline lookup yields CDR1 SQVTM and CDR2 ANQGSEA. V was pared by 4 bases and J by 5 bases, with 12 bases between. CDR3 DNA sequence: TGCAGCGTTGTAGAGGGATCCCACGAGCAGTACTTC. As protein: CSVVEGSHEQYF.

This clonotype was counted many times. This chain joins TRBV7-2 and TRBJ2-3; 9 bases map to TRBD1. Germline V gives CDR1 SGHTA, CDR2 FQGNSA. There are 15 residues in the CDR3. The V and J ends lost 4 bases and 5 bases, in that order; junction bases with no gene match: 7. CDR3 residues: CASSSRDRVRDTQYF. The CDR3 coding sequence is TGTGCCAGCAGCTCCCGGGACAGGGTGCGAGATACGCAGTATTTT.

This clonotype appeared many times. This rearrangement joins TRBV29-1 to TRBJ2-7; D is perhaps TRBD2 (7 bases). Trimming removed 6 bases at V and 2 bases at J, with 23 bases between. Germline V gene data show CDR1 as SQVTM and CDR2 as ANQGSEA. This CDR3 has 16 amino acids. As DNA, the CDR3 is TGCAGCGTCCGGGGGGCAGCCCTTGACAGTACCTACGAGCAGTACTTC. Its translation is CSVRGAALDSTYEQYF.

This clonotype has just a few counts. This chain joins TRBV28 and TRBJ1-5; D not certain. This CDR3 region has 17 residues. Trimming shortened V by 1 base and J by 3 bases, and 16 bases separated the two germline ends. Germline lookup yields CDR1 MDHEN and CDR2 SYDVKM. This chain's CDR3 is CASSLSSFAVNNQPQHF. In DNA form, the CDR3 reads TGTGCCAGCAGTTTATCTTCCTTTGCCGTGAACAATCAGCCCCAGCATTTT.

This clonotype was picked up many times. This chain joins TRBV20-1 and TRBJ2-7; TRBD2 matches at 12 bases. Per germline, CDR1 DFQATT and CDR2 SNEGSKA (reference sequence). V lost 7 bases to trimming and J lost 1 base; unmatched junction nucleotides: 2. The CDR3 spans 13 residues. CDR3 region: CSVGTSGSYEQYF. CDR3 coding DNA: TGCAGTGTCGGGACTAGCGGGTCCTACGAGCAGTACTTC.

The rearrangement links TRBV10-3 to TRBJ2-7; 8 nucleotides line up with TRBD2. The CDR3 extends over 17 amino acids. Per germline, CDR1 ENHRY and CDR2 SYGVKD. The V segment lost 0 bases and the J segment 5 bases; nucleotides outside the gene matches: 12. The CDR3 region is CAISESRGGGSFDEQYF. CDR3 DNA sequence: TGTGCCATCAGTGAGTCGAGGGGCGGGGGGTCGTTCGACGAGCAGTACTTC.